This entry lists 17 T cell receptor beta chains sequenced from one sample in a study of blood T cells in healthy people across ages. PCR was performed a second time for 7 to 11 cycles using a sample-barcoded 5' primer and a J-beta primer mix. MiXCR, run by TCRdb on the 5' RACE reads, gives a single entry per CDR3 protein. The sample has some 1,000,000 distinct CDR3 sequences; about 23% are singletons. This sample also appeared in a second study, on T cells of mothers and their children.

Specimen: blood. The receptors shown here come from a girl aged 2 to 9 in good health.

The chain links TRBV12-3 or TRBV12-4 to TRBJ2-5; D is perhaps TRBD2 (5 bases). The length of the CDR3 is 14 residues. Trimming removed 5 bases at V and 5 bases at J, with 15 bases between. DNA of the CDR3: TGTGCCAGCAGTCAGTCTAGCTGGAGGGAGACCCAGTACTTC. Its translation is CASSQSSWRETQYF.

This clonotype turned up a few times. The V and J genes are TRBV29-1 and TRBJ1-2, with a possible D match to TRBD1 (6 bases). Per the germline V gene, CDR1 is SQVTM and CDR2 is ANQGSEA. V dropped 1 base and J dropped 4 bases, with 10 bases sitting between them. This CDR3 has 13 residues. Here the CDR3 reads CSVEVIRGYGYTF. CDR3 sequence (DNA): TGCAGCGTTGAAGTAATCAGGGGCTATGGCTACACCTTC.

The chain links TRBV29-1 to TRBJ2-7; the D gene is possibly TRBD1 (6 bases). Germline lookup yields CDR1 SQVTM and CDR2 ANQGSEA. The ends were cut back, 4 bases at V and 2 bases at J, with 18 bases in the middle. The CDR3 has 15 amino acids. Here the CDR3 DNA reads TGCAGCGTTGTACCCCGGACAGTAAATCCCTACGAGCAGTACTTC. Protein: CSVVPRTVNPYEQYF.

The chain is built from TRBV11-2 and TRBJ1-5; possibly TRBD1 for D (5 bases). The CDR3 spans 16 residues. V lost 1 base, J lost 4 bases, and 14 bases lay in between. Germline-derived CDR1 and CDR2 are SGHAT and FQNNGV. The DNA of the CDR3 is TGTGCCAGCAGCTTAGGTCTCACAGGCGATAATCAGCCCCAGCATTTT. Translation: CASSLGLTGDNQPQHF.

This clonotype was counted between two and nine times. The chain carries TRBV18 and TRBJ2-7; no clear D gene. Germline CDR1 KGHSH, CDR2 LQKENI. CDR3 length: 13 amino acids. V lost 8 bases to trimming and J lost 0 bases, with 11 bases between them. The CDR3 reads CASRDDLSYEQYF. CDR3 DNA: TGTGCCAGCCGTGACGACCTCTCCTACGAGCAGTACTTC.

The table lists this clonotype with a few counts. J is TRBJ2-1 and V is TRBV5-5; the D is unclear. CDR1 and CDR2 from the germline V gene are SGHKS and YYEKEE (reference sequence). The CDR3 is made up of 13 amino acids. The V and J ends lost 4 bases and 10 bases respectively, with 15 bases between them. CDR3 nucleotide sequence: TGTGCCAGCAGCGCCGGTATTATGATCGAGCAGTTCTTC. Amino acid sequence: CASSAGIMIEQFF.

V is TRBV9 and J is TRBJ1-1; tentatively, D is TRBD1 (5 bases). V dropped 0 bases and J dropped 7 bases, with 13 bases sitting between them. CDR1 and CDR2 from the germline V gene are SGDLS and YYNGEE. This CDR3 is 14 amino acids long. The CDR3 DNA reads as TGTGCCAGCAGCGTAGTTCGGGACGGATATGAAGCTTTCTTT. Amino acids: CASSVVRDGYEAFF.

The chain uses TRBV12-3 or TRBV12-4 and TRBJ2-4; D remains ambiguous. The CDR3 spans 17 residues. With 5 bases removed from V and 5 bases from J, the gap between germline ends came to 22 bases. The CDR3 region is CASSAWPMGLGQNIQYF. In DNA form, the CDR3 reads TGTGCCAGCAGTGCCTGGCCGATGGGCTTGGGCCAAAACATTCAGTACTTC.

This clonotype occurred many times. The chain couples TRBV6-5 to TRBJ1-5; D not resolved. Trimming removed 4 bases at V and 9 bases at J, with 13 bases between. This CDR3 spans 13 amino acids. Germline loops: CDR1 MNHEY, CDR2 SVGAGI. The CDR3 protein is CASSSWSLAPQHF. CDR3 coding DNA: TGTGCCAGCAGTTCCTGGTCCCTCGCGCCCCAGCATTTT.

This rearrangement joins TRBV9 to TRBJ1-1; unclear D gene. Germline V gives CDR1 SGDLS, CDR2 YYNGEE. The CDR3 is 13 residues long. V gave up 7 bases and J gave up 1 base, with 11 bases separating them. The CDR3 bases are TGTGCCAGCCAACCCGGACCGAACACTGAAGCTTTCTTT. Translating it yields CASQPGPNTEAFF. Using reference TRBV9 and TRBJ1-1 for the parts outside the CDR3, the full variable domain is DSGVTQTPKHLITATGQRVTLRCSPRSGDLSVYWYQQSLDQGLQFLIQYYNGEERAKGNILERFSAQQFPDLHSELNLSSLELGDSALYFCASQPGPNTEAFFGQGTRLTVV.

The chain combines TRBV5-5 with TRBJ2-7, with 8 bases aligning to TRBD1. V was pared by 4 bases and J by 5 bases, with 8 bases of the junction left unmatched. In germline, CDR1 is SGHKS, CDR2 YYEKEE (reference sequence). This CDR3 is 14 amino acids long. The CDR3 DNA reads as TGTGCCAGCAGCCCATGGCAGGGGGCTGACGAGCAGTACTTC. Protein: CASSPWQGADEQYF.

The J gene is TRBJ2-1, the V gene TRBV4-1, with D possibly matching TRBD2 (6 bases). Germline V CDR1 and CDR2: MGHRA, YSYEKL. The V end lost 4 bases, the J end lost 2 bases, and 12 bases lay between the germline ends. The CDR3 extends over 15 amino acids. The CDR3 loop is CASSPLASTYNEQFF. CDR3 nucleotides: TGCGCCAGCAGCCCGCTAGCGTCAACCTACAATGAGCAGTTCTTC.

This clonotype was detected only a few times. This may stem from a read error, because a much larger clone lies one nucleotide away. The CDR3 DNA reads TGCAGTGCTAGAGATTCGATCAGGGGGACGGGGACTGAAGCTTCCTTT. It specifies CSARDSIRGTGTEASF. V gene TRBV20-1 combines with J gene TRBJ1-1; TRBD1 agrees at 7 bases. Germline CDR1 is DFQATT and CDR2 is SNEGSKA (reference sequence). The CDR3 totals 16 residues.

This clonotype was counted once. This chain links TRBV7-9 with TRBJ2-5; 10 bases are a match to TRBD2. CDR1 SEHNR and CDR2 FQNEAQ come from the germline V gene (reference sequence). The CDR3 has 15 amino acids. J lost 2 bases, V lost 5 bases, and 5 bases had no gene match. For the CDR3, the DNA is TGTGCCAGCAGCCACGGACTAGCGGTTCAAGAGACCCAGTACTTC. It encodes CASSHGLAVQETQYF.

The chain employs TRBV10-2 and TRBJ1-1; D not resolved. The CDR3 contains 14 residues. V was clipped by 6 bases and J by 2 bases, with 13 bases between them. CDR1 and CDR2 from the germline V gene are WSHSY and SAAADI. The CDR3 sequence: CASREVGTNTEAFF. The CDR3 DNA reads as TGCGCCAGCAGAGAGGTCGGCACAAACACTGAAGCTTTCTTT.

The chain has TRBV29-1 and TRBJ1-1; the match to TRBD1 covers 7 bases. V shed 4 bases, J shed 0 bases, and the junction held 2 bases outside the gene matches. Germline-derived CDR1 and CDR2 are SQVTM and ANQGSEA. This CDR3 contains 13 residues. As DNA, the CDR3 is TGCAGCGTTGTCGGGACAGTGAACACTGAAGCTTTCTTT. Its translation is CSVVGTVNTEAFF. Based on the CDR3 plus reference TRBV29-1 and TRBJ1-1, the full variable domain is SAVISQKPSRDICQRGTSLTIQCQVDSQVTMMFWYRQQPGQSLTLIATANQGSEATYESGFVIDKFPISRPNLTFSTLTVSNMSPEDSSIYLCSVVGTVNTEAFFGQGTRLTVV.

This clonotype was counted between two and nine times. V is TRBV6-5 and J is TRBJ2-5; the D is unclear. TRBJ2-7 explains the end of the DNA better; the J call may be wrong. This CDR3 comprises 13 residues. In germline, CDR1 is MNHEY, CDR2 SVGAGI. The DNA of the CDR3 is TGTGCCAGCAGCCCTACCATCTTCTACGAGCAGTACTTC. This encodes CASSPTIFYEQYF.